Presented here are 22 T cell receptor beta chains from one specimen sequenced in a study of T cells in Graves' hyperthyroidism and ophthalmopathy (dated by TCRdb to about 2019). The library was built by means of multiplex PCR. The sequencer was an Illumina HiSeq 2000. Amplification of TCR beta CDR3 regions was carried out from RNA transcripts. The TCR CDR3 was subjected to a first round of RT-PCR using the HTBI primer set and the Qiagen OneStep RT-PCR kit. TCRdb reworked the public reads: Q25 trimming with fastp, MiXCR clone assembly, productive beta chains retained. Every entry covers one CDR3 protein and lists the most common genes and DNA from its rows. This sample comprises nearly 600,000 distinct CDR3 sequences, 12% to 15% of them detected only once. More than 6% of the sample goes to the ten largest clones. Sequencing was carried out using blood. The receptor source for this set is a woman aged 18-35 years with Graves' ophthalmopathy.

This clonotype showed up just a few times. The chain has TRBV14 and TRBJ1-1; D is perhaps TRBD1 (5 bases). The CDR3 is 18 residues long. The V and J ends lost 0 bases and 1 base respectively, with 18 bases between them. The germline gives CDR1 SGHDN, CDR2 FVKESK. DNA for the CDR3: TGTGCCAGCAGCCAAGAAGGGATGGGGGGTACAGAGAACACTGAAGCTTTCTTT. It translates to CASSQEGMGGTENTEAFF.

This clonotype was detected ten times or more. This rearrangement joins TRBV20-1 to TRBJ2-1, with 7 positions matching TRBD2. The ends lost 1 base at V and 8 bases at J; junction bases unmatched: 14. Per germline, CDR1 DFQATT and CDR2 SNEGSKA (reference sequence). This CDR3 spans 16 amino acids. The CDR3 is CSARGSRTSSGHEQFF. CDR3 nucleotide sequence: TGCAGTGCTAGAGGCTCCCGCACCAGTAGCGGGCATGAGCAGTTCTTC.

The rearrangement links TRBV20-1 to TRBJ2-7; D is possibly TRBD2 (7 bases). CDR1 is DFQATT and CDR2 is SNEGSKA in the germline V gene (reference sequence). This CDR3 is built from 15 residues. V shed 0 bases and J shed 5 bases, with 17 bases lying between them. CDR3 region: CSARDERGEGNEQYF. The CDR3 nucleotides are TGCAGTGCTAGAGATGAAAGGGGGGAGGGGAACGAGCAGTACTTC.

This clonotype was observed a few times. The chain is built from TRBV2 and TRBJ2-6; 7 nucleotides match TRBD2. Trimming at V came to 5 bases and at J to 0 bases, leaving 4 bases not matched to a gene. This CDR3 spans 16 amino acids. Germline V CDR1 and CDR2: SNHLY, FYNNEI. The CDR3: CASSPGRGSGANVLTF. In DNA, the CDR3 is TGTGCCAGCAGTCCTGGGAGGGGCTCTGGGGCCAACGTCCTGACTTTC.

CDR3 DNA: TGCAGCGTTGCGACATCTAATGGCTACACCTTC. Translation gives CSVATSNGYTF. The chain is built from TRBV29-1 and TRBJ1-2; no clear D. Trimming left V 4 bases short and J 6 bases short, with 9 bases between. CDR3 length: 11 amino acids. Germline V gives CDR1 SQVTM, CDR2 ANQGSEA.

This clonotype has ten or more counts. This rearrangement joins TRBV24-1 to TRBJ1-3; the D is unclear. Trimming took off 2 bases at V and 2 bases at J, with 12 bases between the two ends. The CDR3 spans 16 residues. Germline-derived CDR1 and CDR2 are KGHDR and SFDVKD. CDR3 in DNA: TGTGCCACCAGTGATTCGACACGAGCAGCTGGAAACACCATATATTTT. Protein: CATSDSTRAAGNTIYF.

The chain carries TRBV29-1 and TRBJ2-2, with 7 bases fitting TRBD2. CDR3 length equals 14 residues. Germline CDR1 and CDR2: SQVTM and ANQGSEA. V was clipped by 4 bases and J by 1 base; unmatched bases: 3. CDR3 nucleotide sequence: TGCAGCGTTGGGGGGGGATGGAACACCGGGGAGCTGTTTTTT. This encodes CSVGGGWNTGELFF.

The chain recombines TRBV30 with TRBJ2-3; 8 bases are shared with TRBD2. This CDR3 contains 14 residues. V was clipped by 1 base and J by 5 bases; unmatched bases: 5. Looked up from germline, CDR1 is GTSNPN and CDR2 is SVGIG (reference sequence). Written as DNA, the CDR3 is TGTGCCTGGAGTGCCGGGAGGGCTTTAGATACGCAGTATTTT. Translated, it gives CAWSAGRALDTQYF.

On this clonotype: This may come from a read error, since a much larger clone is one base off. The V call is TRBV20-1, the J call TRBJ2-2; the D is unclear. Per the germline V gene, CDR1 is DFQATT and CDR2 is SNEGSKA (reference sequence). This CDR3 contains 17 residues. The CDR3 is CSARALGSVRATEELFF. Here the CDR3 DNA reads TGCAGTGCTAGAGCATTGGGCAGCGTTCGTGCCACCGAGGAGCTGTTTTTT.

This clonotype was counted many times. The rearrangement joins TRBV28 to TRBJ1-1; 8 bases map to TRBD1. V dropped 5 bases and J dropped 3; count of bases not matched to a gene: 11. From germline, CDR1 is MDHEN and CDR2 SYDVKM. The CDR3 contains 16 residues. The CDR3 DNA reads TGTGCCAGCAGTCCCCAGGGGGCCTCCGGGGACACTGAAGCTTTCTTT. Translation gives CASSPQGASGDTEAFF.

The V and J genes are TRBV12-3 or TRBV12-4 and TRBJ2-7, with 8 bases lining up with TRBD2. The V gene end was trimmed by 6 bases and the J gene end by 4 bases; junction bases not matched to a gene: 8. The CDR3 contains 14 residues. The CDR3 loop reads CASRREGLRYEQYF. CDR3 sequence (DNA): TGTGCCAGCAGACGGGAGGGCCTCCGGTACGAGCAGTACTTC.

The V gene is TRBV2, the J gene TRBJ2-7; 8 positions agree with TRBD2. This CDR3 contains 15 residues. Germline V gene lookup returns CDR1 SNHLY and CDR2 FYNNEI. Trimming cost V 3 bases and J 3 bases; bases outside gene matches: 7. Written as DNA, the CDR3 is TGTGCCAGCAGTGAGGGGGGCGGGAGGCTCTACGAGCAGTACTTC. Its translation: CASSEGGGRLYEQYF. Full variable domain (remainder filled in from reference TRBV2 and TRBJ2-7): EPEVTQTPSHQVTQMGQEVILRCVPISNHLYFYWYRQILGQKVEFLVSFYNNEISEKSEIFDDQFSVERPDGSNFTLKIRSTKLEDSAMYFCASSEGGGRLYEQYFGPGTRLTVT.

V is TRBV19 and J is TRBJ1-2; D ambiguous. Between the trimmed V and J ends, which lost 6 bases and 7 bases, there was a span of 9 bases. There are 11 residues in the CDR3. Germline V gene data show CDR1 as LNHDA and CDR2 as SQIVND (reference sequence). CDR3 bases: TGTGCCAGTAGAGGCTCGGGTGGCTACACCTTC. Residues: CASRGSGGYTF.

This clonotype was seen more than once but under ten times. This chain links TRBV20-1 with TRBJ1-6; no clear D. Trimming pared 4 bases from V and 4 bases from J, leaving 14 bases between. Germline V gene data show CDR1 as DFQATT and CDR2 as SNEGSKA (reference sequence). This CDR3 region has 15 residues. CDR3 region: CSATGSSGYNSPLHF. CDR3 nucleotide sequence: TGCAGTGCTACCGGTTCGTCGGGGTATAATTCACCCCTCCACTTT.

This clonotype was observed a few times. CDR3 protein: CSARDPTSESYEQYF. CDR3 DNA sequence: TGCAGTGCTAGAGATCCAACTAGCGAATCCTACGAGCAGTACTTC. The genes are TRBV20-1 and TRBJ2-7, with TRBD2 identical over 7 bases. Germline CDR1 and CDR2: DFQATT and SNEGSKA (reference sequence). The CDR3 is made up of 15 amino acids. V shed 0 bases and J 1 base; nucleotides not matched to a gene: 6.

This sequence joins TRBV7-2 and TRBJ1-2; a possible D gene is TRBD1 (6 bases). The CDR3 consists of 15 residues. The V end lost 3 bases, the J end lost 3 bases, and 14 bases lay between the germline ends. CDR1 and CDR2 from the germline V gene are SGHTA and FQGNSA. The CDR3 is CASSLVGGKDYGYTF. The CDR3 DNA reads TGTGCCAGCAGCTTGGTCGGGGGCAAGGACTATGGCTACACCTTC.

This clonotype was found many times. The chain combines TRBV30 with TRBJ1-2, with TRBD1 matching 10 bases. CDR1 and CDR2 (germline): GTSNPN, SVGIG (reference sequence). The CDR3 is 18 amino acids. V was pared by 3 bases and J by 4 bases, with 17 bases of the junction left unmatched. CDR3 amino acids: CAWSASSGQGPRRYGYTF. The CDR3 DNA reads as TGTGCCTGGAGCGCCTCCTCGGGACAGGGGCCCCGGCGCTATGGCTACACCTTC. Supplemented by reference TRBV30 and TRBJ1-2, the full variable domain reads SQTIHQWPATLVQPVGSPLSLECTVEGTSNPNLYWYRQAAGRGLQLLFYSVGIGQISSEVPQNLSASRPQDRQFILSSKKLLLSDSGFYLCAWSASSGQGPRRYGYTFGSGTRLTVV.

Many counts were recorded for this clonotype. The CDR3 coding sequence is TGTGCCAGCAGCTTAGGGTGGCGGCAGCAGAATCAGCCCCAGCATTTT. Translating gives CASSLGWRQQNQPQHF. This chain uses TRBV13 with TRBJ1-5, with D hard to call. The CDR3 sequence is 16 residues long. The germline CDR1 and CDR2 sequences are PRHDT and FYEKMQ (reference sequence). Deletions cut 0 bases from V and 4 bases from J, with 13 bases between.

The chain joins TRBV5-1 to TRBJ2-3, with 11 bases identical to TRBD2. This CDR3 contains 18 residues. CDR1 is SGHRS, CDR2 YFSETQ, per germline. V dropped 2 bases and J dropped 1; count of bases not matched to a gene: 9. The CDR3 protein is CASSLQSGTSGRTDTQYF. Here the CDR3 DNA reads TGCGCCAGCAGCTTACAATCCGGGACTAGCGGACGCACAGATACGCAGTATTTT.

This chain links TRBV6-1 with TRBJ1-1; TRBD1 aligns across 7 bases. In germline, CDR1 is MNHNS, CDR2 SASEGT. The CDR3 contains 14 residues. V lost 4 bases, J lost 8 bases, and 10 bases stayed unmatched. The CDR3 DNA reads TGTGCCAGCAGTGCGGAGGGACAGAGTGGGGAAGCTTTCTTT. Protein product: CASSAEGQSGEAFF.

This clonotype was found many times. The genes are TRBV28 and TRBJ2-4, with 8 bases identical to TRBD1. Per the germline V gene, CDR1 is MDHEN and CDR2 is SYDVKM. J lost 0 bases, V lost 2 bases, and 6 bases had no gene match. The CDR3 sequence is 17 residues long. The chain's CDR3 is CASSLDLGQVAKNIQYF. The CDR3 DNA is TGTGCCAGCAGTTTAGACCTGGGACAGGTAGCCAAAAACATTCAGTACTTC.

This chain connects TRBV7-9 to TRBJ2-7, with 8 bases that match TRBD1. The CDR3 has 16 amino acids. CDR1 is SEHNR, CDR2 FQNEAQ, per germline (reference sequence). V dropped 2 bases and J dropped 5; count of bases not matched to a gene: 11. CDR3 sequence: CASSLWGRGPFDEQYF. CDR3 coding DNA: TGTGCCAGCAGCTTATGGGGCAGGGGGCCTTTCGACGAGCAGTACTTC.